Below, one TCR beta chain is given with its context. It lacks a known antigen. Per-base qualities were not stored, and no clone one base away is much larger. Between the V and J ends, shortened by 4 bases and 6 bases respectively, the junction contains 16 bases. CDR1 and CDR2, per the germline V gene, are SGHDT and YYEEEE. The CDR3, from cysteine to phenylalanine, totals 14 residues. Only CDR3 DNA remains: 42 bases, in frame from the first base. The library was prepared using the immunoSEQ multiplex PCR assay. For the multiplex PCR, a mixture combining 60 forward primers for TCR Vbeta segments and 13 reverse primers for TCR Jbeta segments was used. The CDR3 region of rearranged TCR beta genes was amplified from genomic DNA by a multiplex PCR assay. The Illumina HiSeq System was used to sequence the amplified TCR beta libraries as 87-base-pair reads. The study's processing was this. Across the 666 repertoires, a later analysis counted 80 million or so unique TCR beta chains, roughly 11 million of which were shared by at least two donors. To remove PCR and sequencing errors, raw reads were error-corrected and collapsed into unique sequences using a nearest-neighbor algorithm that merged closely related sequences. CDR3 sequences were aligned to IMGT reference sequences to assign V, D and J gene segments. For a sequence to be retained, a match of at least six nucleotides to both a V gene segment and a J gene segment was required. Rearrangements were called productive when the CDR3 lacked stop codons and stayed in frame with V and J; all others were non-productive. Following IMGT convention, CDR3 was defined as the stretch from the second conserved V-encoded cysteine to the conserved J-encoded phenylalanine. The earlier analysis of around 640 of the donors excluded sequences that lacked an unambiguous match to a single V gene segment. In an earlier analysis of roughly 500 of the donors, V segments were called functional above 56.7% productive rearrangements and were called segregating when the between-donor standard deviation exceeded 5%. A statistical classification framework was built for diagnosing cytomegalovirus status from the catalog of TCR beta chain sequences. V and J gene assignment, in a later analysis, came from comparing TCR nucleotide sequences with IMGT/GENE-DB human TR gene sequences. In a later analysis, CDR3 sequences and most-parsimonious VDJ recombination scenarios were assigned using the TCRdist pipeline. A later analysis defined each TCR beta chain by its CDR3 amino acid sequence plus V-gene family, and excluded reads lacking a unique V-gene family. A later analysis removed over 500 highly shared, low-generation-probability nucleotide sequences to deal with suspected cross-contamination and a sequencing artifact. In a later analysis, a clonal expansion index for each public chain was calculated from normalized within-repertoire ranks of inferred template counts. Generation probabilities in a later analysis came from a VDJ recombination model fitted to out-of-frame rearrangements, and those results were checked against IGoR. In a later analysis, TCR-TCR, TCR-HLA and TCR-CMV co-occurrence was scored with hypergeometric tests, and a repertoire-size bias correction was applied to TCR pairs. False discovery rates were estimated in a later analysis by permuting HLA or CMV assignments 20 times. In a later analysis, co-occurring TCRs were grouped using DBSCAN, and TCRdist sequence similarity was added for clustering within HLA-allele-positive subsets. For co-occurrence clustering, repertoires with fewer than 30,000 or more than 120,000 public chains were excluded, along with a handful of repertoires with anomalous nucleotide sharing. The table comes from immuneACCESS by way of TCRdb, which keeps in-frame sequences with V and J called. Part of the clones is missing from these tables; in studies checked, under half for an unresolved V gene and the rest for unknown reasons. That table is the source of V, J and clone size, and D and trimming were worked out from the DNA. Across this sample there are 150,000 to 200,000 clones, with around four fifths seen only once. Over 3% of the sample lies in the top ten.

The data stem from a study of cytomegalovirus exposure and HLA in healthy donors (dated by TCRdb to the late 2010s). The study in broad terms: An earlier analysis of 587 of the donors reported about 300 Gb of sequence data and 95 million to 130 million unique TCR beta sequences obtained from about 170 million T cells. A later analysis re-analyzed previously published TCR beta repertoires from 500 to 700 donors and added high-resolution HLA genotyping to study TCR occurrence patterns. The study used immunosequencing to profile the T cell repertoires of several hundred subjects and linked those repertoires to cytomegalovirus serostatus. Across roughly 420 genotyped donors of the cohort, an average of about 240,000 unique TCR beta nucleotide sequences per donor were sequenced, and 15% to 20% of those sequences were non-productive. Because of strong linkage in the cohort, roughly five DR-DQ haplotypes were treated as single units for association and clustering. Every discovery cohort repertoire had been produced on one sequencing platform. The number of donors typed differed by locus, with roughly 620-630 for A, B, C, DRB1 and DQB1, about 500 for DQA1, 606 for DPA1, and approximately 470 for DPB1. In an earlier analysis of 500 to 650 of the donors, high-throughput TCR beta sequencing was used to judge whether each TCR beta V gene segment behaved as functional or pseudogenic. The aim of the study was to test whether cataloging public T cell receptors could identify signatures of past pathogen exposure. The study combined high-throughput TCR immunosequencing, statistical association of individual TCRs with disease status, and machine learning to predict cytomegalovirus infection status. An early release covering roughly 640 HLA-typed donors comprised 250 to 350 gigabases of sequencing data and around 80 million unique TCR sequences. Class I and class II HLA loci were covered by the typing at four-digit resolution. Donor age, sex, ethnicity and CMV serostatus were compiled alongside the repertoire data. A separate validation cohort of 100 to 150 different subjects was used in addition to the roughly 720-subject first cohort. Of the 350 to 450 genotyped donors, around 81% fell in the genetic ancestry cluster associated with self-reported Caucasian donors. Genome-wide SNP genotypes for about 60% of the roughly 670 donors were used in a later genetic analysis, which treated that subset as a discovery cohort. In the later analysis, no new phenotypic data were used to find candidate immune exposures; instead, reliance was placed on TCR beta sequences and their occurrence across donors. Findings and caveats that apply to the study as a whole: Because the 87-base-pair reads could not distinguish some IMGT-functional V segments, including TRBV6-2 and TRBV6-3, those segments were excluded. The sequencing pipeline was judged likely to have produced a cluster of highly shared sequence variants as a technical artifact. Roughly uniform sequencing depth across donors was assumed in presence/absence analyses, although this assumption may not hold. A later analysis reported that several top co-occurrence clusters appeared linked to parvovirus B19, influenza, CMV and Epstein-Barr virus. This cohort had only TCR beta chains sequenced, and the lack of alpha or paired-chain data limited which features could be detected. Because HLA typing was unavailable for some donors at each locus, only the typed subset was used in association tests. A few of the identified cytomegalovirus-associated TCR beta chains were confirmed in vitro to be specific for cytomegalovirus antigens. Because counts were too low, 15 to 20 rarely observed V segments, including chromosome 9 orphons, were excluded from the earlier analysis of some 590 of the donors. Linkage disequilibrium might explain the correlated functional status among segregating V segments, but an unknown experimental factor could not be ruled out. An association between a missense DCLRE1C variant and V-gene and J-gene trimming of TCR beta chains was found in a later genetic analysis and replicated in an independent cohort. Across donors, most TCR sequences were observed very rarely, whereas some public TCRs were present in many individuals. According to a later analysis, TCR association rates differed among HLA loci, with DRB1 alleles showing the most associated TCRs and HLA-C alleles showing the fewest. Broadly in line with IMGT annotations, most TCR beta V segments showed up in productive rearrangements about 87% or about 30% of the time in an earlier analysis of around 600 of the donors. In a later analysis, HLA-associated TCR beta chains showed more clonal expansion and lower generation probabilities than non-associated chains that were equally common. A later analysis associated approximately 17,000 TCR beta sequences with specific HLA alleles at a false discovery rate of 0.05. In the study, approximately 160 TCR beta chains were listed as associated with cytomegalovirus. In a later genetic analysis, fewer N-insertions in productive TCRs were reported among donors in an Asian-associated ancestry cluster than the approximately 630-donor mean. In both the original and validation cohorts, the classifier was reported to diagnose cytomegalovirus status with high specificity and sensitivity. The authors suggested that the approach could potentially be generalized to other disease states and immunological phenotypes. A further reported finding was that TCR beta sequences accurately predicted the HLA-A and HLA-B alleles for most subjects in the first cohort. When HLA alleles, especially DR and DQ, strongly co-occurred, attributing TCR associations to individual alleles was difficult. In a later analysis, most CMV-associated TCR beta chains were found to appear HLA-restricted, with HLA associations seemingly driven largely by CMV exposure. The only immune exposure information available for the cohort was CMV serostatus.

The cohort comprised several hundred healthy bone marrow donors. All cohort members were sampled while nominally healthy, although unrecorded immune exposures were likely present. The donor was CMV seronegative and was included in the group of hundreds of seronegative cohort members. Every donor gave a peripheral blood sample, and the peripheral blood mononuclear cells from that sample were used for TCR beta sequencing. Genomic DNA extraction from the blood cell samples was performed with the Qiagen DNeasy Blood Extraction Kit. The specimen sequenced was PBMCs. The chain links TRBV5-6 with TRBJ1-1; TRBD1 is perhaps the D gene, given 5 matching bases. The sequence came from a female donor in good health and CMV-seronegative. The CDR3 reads CASSTGHLRAEAFF. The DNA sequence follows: TGTGCCAGCAGCACCGGACATCTACGGGCTGAAGCTTTCTTT.